This T cell receptor beta chain was recovered during a study of blood T cell repertoires in COVID-19. Study overall: Sites across the United States, Italy and Spain contributed samples from acute and convalescent COVID-19. Sample material is recorded as cDNA or gDNA derived from T cells, B-cell-depleted T cells, or PBMCs.

Points on this clone: This sample includes further DNA sequences coding for the same CDR3.

In the source study's methods: Quantification of nucleated cells was approximated via reference gene primer amplification. Using immunoSEQ multiplex PCR, the repertoire was profiled, and TCRdb retains in-frame clones only, with some absent. For V, J and clone size, that table is used; D and trimming come from the DNA. The data hold over 60,000 clones, with 80% observed a single time. The CDR3 has 14 residues. Per the germline V gene, CDR1 is SGHRS and CDR2 is YFSETQ. V was pared by 0 bases and J by 3 bases, with 7 bases between. The rearrangement links TRBV5-1 to TRBJ1-5; D gene uncertain. Sequencing input: peripheral blood. The sequence derives from a human donor in a cohort sampled during active COVID-19. CDR3 in amino acids: CASSLGGNNQPQHF. The DNA of the CDR3 is TGCGCCAGCAGCTTGGGAGGTAACAATCAGCCCCAGCATTTT.